This T cell receptor beta chain was sequenced in a study of blood T cell repertoires in COVID-19. Repertoires were generated with immunoSEQ multiplex PCR, while TCRdb's copy carries only in-frame clones and drops some. This sample has around 240,000 clones; around 90% occur once, and the top ten carry 1.2%. The specimen sequenced was PBMCs or T cells enriched from blood (not recorded which). This clonotype originated in a human donor in a cohort exposed to, infected with or recovered from COVID-19 (not recorded which). The donor label of this sample is uncertain.

CDR3 region: CASSPGTSGGYEQYF. The CDR3 DNA reads TGTGCCAGTAGCCCCGGGACTAGCGGGGGCTACGAGCAGTACTTC. The chain combines TRBV19 with TRBJ2-7, with 14 bases that match TRBD2. Germline V gene lookup returns CDR1 LNHDA and CDR2 SQIVND (reference sequence). The CDR3 consists of 15 residues. Trimming at V came to 6 bases and at J to 3 bases, leaving 4 bases not matched to a gene.